Listed below are T cell receptor beta chains from one sample, sequenced in a study of cytomegalovirus exposure and HLA in healthy donors. The repertoire was sequenced with immunoSEQ multiplex PCR; TCRdb's copy has only in-frame clones and lacks some. The table has 55,000 to 75,000 clones, about three quarters seen once. The sequenced sample was PBMCs. The receptors derive from a woman in her twenties or thirties in good health and CMV-seropositive. Both conserved end residues are trimmed from each CDR3.

TRBV15	TRBJ2-2	ATSTQGWGTSGSHSSGELF
TRBV4-3	TRBJ1-4	ASSQGTGVGEKLF
TRBV11-1	NA	ASTRLEGVYEQY
TRBV20-1	TRBJ1-1	SVGMNTEAF
TRBV9	TRBJ2-7	ASSVSPSPTEQY
TRBV5-1	TRBJ1-4	ASSLQGAGEKLF
TRBV29-1	TRBJ2-1	SVETDTGQQF
TRBV6-5	TRBJ1-5	ASSSDRNQPQH
TRBV29-1	TRBJ1-6	SVLAGDNSPLH
TRBV29-1	TRBJ2-7	SATDREN
TRBV5-1	TRBJ2-7	ASSLGQGAVRDEQY
TRBV28	TRBJ1-5	ASSPASGGLQPQH
TRBV6-1	TRBJ1-3	ASTTGIGNTIY
TRBV7-2	TRBJ2-3	ASSPLGLAGTDTQY
TRBV4-2	TRBJ2-2	ASSRDYPPTGELF
TRBV5-1	TRBJ2-1	ASGTPTSGYNEQF